A selection of T cell receptor beta chains follows, all from one sample in a study of shared clonotypes between healthy human individuals. TCRdb keeps only in-frame clones here, not all; method: immunoSEQ multiplex PCR. This table has more than 2 million clones, approximately 96% appearing once. Sequenced: naive CD4+ T cells sorted from blood. These receptors originate from a man aged 18 to 29 in good health. Both conserved end residues are part of each CDR3. The order of the fields is V gene, clone size, J gene, D gene, CDR3 DNA, CDR3 protein. The D gene is left open where the match is weak. Clone size is stated in some rows and not others, as once, few, many or a class when expanded.

TRBV29-1,NA,TRBJ2-7,TRBD1,TGCAGCGCCAGGACAGGGGGGTTCTCCTACGAGCAGTACTTC,CSARTGGFSYEQYF
TRBV10-2,NA,TRBJ1-1,NA,TGCGCCAGCAGTGATCGGGGTTCGGGGGACACTGAAGCTTTCTTT,CASSDRGSGDTEAFF
TRBV19,NA,TRBJ1-5,TRBD1,TGTGCCAGTAGTATCGACAGGGGGGGAAGCAATCAGCCCCAGCATTTT,CASSIDRGGSNQPQHF
TRBV7-2,NA,TRBJ2-7,NA,TGTGCCAGCAGCTTGGGCAGGGGGGTTTACGAGCAGTACTTC,CASSLGRGVYEQYF
TRBV5-1,NA,TRBJ1-4,NA,TGCGCCAGCAGCTTGGAAGGTGACAGGAAACTGTTTTTT,CASSLEGDRKLFF
TRBV30,NA,TRBJ2-5,NA,TGTGCCTGGAGAGATGAGGAGACCCAGTACTTC,CAWRDEETQYF
TRBV27,NA,TRBJ2-7,NA,TGTGCCAGCAGTTCCCCCGGGACAAAGCCCTACGAGCAGTACTTC,CASSSPGTKPYEQYF
TRBV6-6,NA,TRBJ2-5,NA,TGTGCCAGCAGTTACGACGAGACCCAGTACTTC,CASSYDETQYF
TRBV19,few,TRBJ1-6,TRBD1,TGTGCCACGGGACAGTCGCACCTCCACTTT,CATGQSHLHF
TRBV5-1,NA,TRBJ2-1,NA,TGCGCCAGCAGCTTGGCCATGGACCGAAACAATGAGCAGTTCTTC,CASSLAMDRNNEQFF